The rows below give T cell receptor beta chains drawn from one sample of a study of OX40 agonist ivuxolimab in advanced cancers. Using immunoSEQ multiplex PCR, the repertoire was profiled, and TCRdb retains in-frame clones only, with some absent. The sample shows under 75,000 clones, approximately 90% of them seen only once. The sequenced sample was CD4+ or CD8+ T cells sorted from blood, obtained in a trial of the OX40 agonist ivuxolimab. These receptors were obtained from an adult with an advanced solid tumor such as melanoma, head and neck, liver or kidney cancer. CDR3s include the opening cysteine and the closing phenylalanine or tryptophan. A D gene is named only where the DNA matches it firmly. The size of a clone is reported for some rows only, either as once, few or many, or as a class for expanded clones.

CDR3aa: CATGDFSNQPQHF
CDR3nt: TGTGCCACCGGGGACTTCAGCAATCAGCCCCAGCATTTT
v_gene: TRBV2
d_gene: .
abundance: .
j_gene: TRBJ1-5

CDR3aa: CASSLVEGQSSVNTQYF
CDR3nt: TGTGCCAGCAGCTTAGTAGAGGGCCAGAGCAGTGTAAATACGCAGTATTTT
v_gene: TRBV7-2
d_gene: .
abundance: .
j_gene: TRBJ2-3

CDR3aa: CASSSAQGLDTEAFF
CDR3nt: TGTGCCAGCAGCAGCGCTCAGGGGTTGGACACTGAAGCTTTCTTT
v_gene: TRBV7-9
d_gene: .
abundance: .
j_gene: TRBJ1-1

CDR3aa: CASSPRGAENYGYTF
CDR3nt: TGCGCCAGCAGCCCACGGGGGGCGGAAAACTATGGCTACACCTTC
v_gene: TRBV5-1
d_gene: .
abundance: .
j_gene: TRBJ1-2

CDR3aa: CASSDFAGGNYGYTF
CDR3nt: TGTGCCAGCAGTGACTTCGCAGGGGGCAACTATGGCTACACCTTC
v_gene: TRBV6-4
d_gene: TRBD1
abundance: .
j_gene: TRBJ1-2

CDR3aa: CASSSVVEGQPQHF
CDR3nt: TGTGCCAGCAGTTCGGTGGTTGAGGGTCAGCCCCAGCATTTT
v_gene: TRBV27
d_gene: .
abundance: .
j_gene: TRBJ1-5

CDR3aa: CASSFGNRGETQYF
CDR3nt: TGTGCCAGCAGTTTCGGCAACCGCGGAGAGACCCAGTACTTC
v_gene: TRBV27
d_gene: .
abundance: .
j_gene: TRBJ2-5

CDR3aa: CASSVGPNNEQFF
CDR3nt: TGTGCCAGCAGTGTTGGGCCGAACAATGAGCAGTTCTTC
v_gene: TRBV6-4
d_gene: .
abundance: once
j_gene: TRBJ2-1

CDR3aa: CASSFPGLGGRVSTDTQYF
CDR3nt: TGTGCCAGCAGCTTCCCGGGACTAGGAGGGAGAGTATCTACAGATACGCAGTATTTT
v_gene: TRBV7-8
d_gene: TRBD2
abundance: .
j_gene: TRBJ2-3

CDR3aa: CASSSLGFYNSPLHF
CDR3nt: TGTGCCAGCAGCTCTCTGGGGTTTTATAATTCACCCCTCCACTTT
v_gene: TRBV7-9
d_gene: .
abundance: .
j_gene: TRBJ1-6

CDR3aa: CASSLGGRNNSPLHF
CDR3nt: TGTGCCAGCAGTTTGGGGGGCAGAAATAATTCACCCCTCCACTTT
v_gene: TRBV27
d_gene: .
abundance: .
j_gene: TRBJ1-6

CDR3aa: CASSPDSNTGELFF
CDR3nt: TGCGCCAGCAGCCCCGACTCGAACACCGGGGAGCTGTTTTTT
v_gene: TRBV5-1
d_gene: .
abundance: .
j_gene: TRBJ2-2

CDR3aa: CASSPTGSANTGELFF
CDR3nt: TGTGCCAGCAGCCCTACAGGGTCGGCGAACACCGGGGAGCTGTTTTTT
v_gene: TRBV7-8
d_gene: .
abundance: .
j_gene: TRBJ2-2

CDR3aa: CATWDGPNEKLFF
CDR3nt: TGTGCCACTTGGGACGGCCCTAATGAAAAACTGTTTTTT
v_gene: TRBV2
d_gene: .
abundance: .
j_gene: TRBJ1-4

CDR3aa: CASSVVAGAGGGELFF
CDR3nt: TGTGCCAGCAGCGTAGTGGCGGGGGCCGGTGGAGGGGAGCTGTTTTTT
v_gene: TRBV9
d_gene: .
abundance: .
j_gene: TRBJ2-2

CDR3aa: CASSSTGSRDNEQFF
CDR3nt: TGTGCCAGCAGCTCCACTGGATCTCGGGACAATGAGCAGTTCTTC
v_gene: TRBV5-4
d_gene: .
abundance: .
j_gene: TRBJ2-1

CDR3aa: CASRGQGPEAFF
CDR3nt: TGTGCCAGCAGAGGTCAGGGCCCGGAAGCTTTCTTT
v_gene: TRBV9
d_gene: .
abundance: .
j_gene: TRBJ1-1

CDR3aa: CAISDIPGQNTPEAFF
CDR3nt: TGTGCCATCAGTGATATCCCGGGACAGAATACGCCTGAAGCTTTCTTT
v_gene: TRBV10-3
d_gene: TRBD1
abundance: once
j_gene: TRBJ1-1

CDR3aa: CASSLGIGGYTF
CDR3nt: TGTGCCAGCAGCTTAGGGATTGGTGGCTACACCTTC
v_gene: TRBV7-9
d_gene: .
abundance: .
j_gene: TRBJ1-2

CDR3aa: CATILTGESYNEQFF
CDR3nt: TGTGCCACCATCCTTACAGGGGAGTCCTACAATGAGCAGTTCTTC
v_gene: TRBV27
d_gene: TRBD1
abundance: .
j_gene: TRBJ2-1

CDR3aa: CASSLPSHGEQYF
CDR3nt: TGTGCCAGCAGTTTACCCTCACATGGGGAGCAGTACTTC
v_gene: TRBV27
d_gene: .
abundance: .
j_gene: TRBJ2-7

CDR3aa: CASSLFTGTGETQYF
CDR3nt: TGCGCCAGCAGCCTATTCACGGGGACGGGAGAGACCCAGTACTTC
v_gene: TRBV4-1
d_gene: .
abundance: once
j_gene: TRBJ2-5

CDR3aa: CASSPAKGSEETQYF
CDR3nt: TGTGCCAGCAGCCCTGCGAAGGGCAGTGAAGAGACCCAGTACTTC
v_gene: TRBV7-3
d_gene: .
abundance: .
j_gene: TRBJ2-5

CDR3aa: CASSMAGSYNEQFF
CDR3nt: TGTGCCAGTAGTATGGCAGGCTCCTACAATGAGCAGTTCTTC
v_gene: TRBV19
d_gene: .
abundance: .
j_gene: TRBJ2-1

CDR3aa: CASSQNTNREQFF
CDR3nt: TGTGCCAGCAGCCAGAACACCAACCGTGAGCAGTTCTTC
v_gene: TRBV5-6
d_gene: .
abundance: .
j_gene: TRBJ2-1

CDR3aa: CASSQDLISGNTIYF
CDR3nt: TGCGCCAGCAGCCAAGACTTGATCTCTGGAAACACCATATATTTT
v_gene: TRBV4-3
d_gene: .
abundance: .
j_gene: TRBJ1-3

CDR3aa: CASSLDLAGTDTQYF
CDR3nt: TGTGCCAGCAGCTTAGACCTAGCAGGCACAGATACGCAGTATTTT
v_gene: TRBV7-3
d_gene: .
abundance: .
j_gene: TRBJ2-3

CDR3aa: CASRADAGGLNEQFF
CDR3nt: TGTGCCAGCAGGGCGGATGCGGGGGGCCTGAATGAGCAGTTCTTC
v_gene: TRBV2
d_gene: TRBD2
abundance: .
j_gene: TRBJ2-1

CDR3aa: CASSAPSGGQHNEQFF
CDR3nt: TGTGCCAGCAGCGCCCCTAGCGGGGGGCAACACAATGAGCAGTTCTTC
v_gene: TRBV9
d_gene: TRBD2
abundance: .
j_gene: TRBJ2-1

CDR3aa: CASSFLSGGEKLFF
CDR3nt: TGTGCCAGCAGCTTTCTTTCAGGAGGTGAAAAACTGTTTTTT
v_gene: TRBV7-9
d_gene: .
abundance: once
j_gene: TRBJ1-4

CDR3aa: CASSALEGETQYF
CDR3nt: TGTGCCAGCAGCGCCCTCGAGGGGGAGACCCAGTACTTC
v_gene: TRBV11-2
d_gene: .
abundance: .
j_gene: TRBJ2-5

CDR3aa: CASSIPQSNQPQHF
CDR3nt: TGTGCCAGTAGTATACCGCAGAGCAATCAGCCCCAGCATTTT
v_gene: TRBV19
d_gene: .
abundance: .
j_gene: TRBJ1-5

CDR3aa: CASSHTGTGTYEQYF
CDR3nt: TGCGCCAGCAGCCATACCGGGACAGGGACCTACGAGCAGTACTTC
v_gene: TRBV4-1
d_gene: TRBD1
abundance: .
j_gene: TRBJ2-7

CDR3aa: CATSREGARGGTEAFF
CDR3nt: TGTGCCACCAGCAGAGAGGGGGCCCGGGGAGGAACTGAAGCTTTCTTT
v_gene: TRBV15
d_gene: .
abundance: .
j_gene: TRBJ1-1

CDR3aa: CASSSPFPPSQETQYF
CDR3nt: TGTGCCAGCAGCTCGCCCTTTCCCCCTAGTCAAGAGACCCAGTACTTC
v_gene: TRBV7-9
d_gene: .
abundance: .
j_gene: TRBJ2-5

CDR3aa: CASRRTDSNTEAFF
CDR3nt: TGTGCCAGCAGAAGAACGGACAGCAACACTGAAGCTTTCTTT
v_gene: TRBV7-3
d_gene: .
abundance: .
j_gene: TRBJ1-1